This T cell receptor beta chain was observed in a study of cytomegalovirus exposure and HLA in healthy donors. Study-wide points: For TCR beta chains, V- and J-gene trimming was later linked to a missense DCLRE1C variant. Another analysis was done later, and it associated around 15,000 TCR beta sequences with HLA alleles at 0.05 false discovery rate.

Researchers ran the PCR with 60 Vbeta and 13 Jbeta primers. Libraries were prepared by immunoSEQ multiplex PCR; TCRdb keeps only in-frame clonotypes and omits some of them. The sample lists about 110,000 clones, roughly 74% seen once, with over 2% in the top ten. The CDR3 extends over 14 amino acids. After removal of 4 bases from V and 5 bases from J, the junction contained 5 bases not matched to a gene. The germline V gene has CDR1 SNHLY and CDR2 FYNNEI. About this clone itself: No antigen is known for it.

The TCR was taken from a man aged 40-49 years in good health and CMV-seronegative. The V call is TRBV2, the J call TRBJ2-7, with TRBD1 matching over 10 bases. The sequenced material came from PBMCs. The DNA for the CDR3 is TGTGCCAGCAGTGTGGACAGGGGGGTGGACGAGCAGTACTTC. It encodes CASSVDRGVDEQYF. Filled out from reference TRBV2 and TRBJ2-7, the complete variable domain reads EPEVTQTPSHQVTQMGQEVILRCVPISNHLYFYWYRQILGQKVEFLVSFYNNEISEKSEIFDDQFSVERPDGSNFTLKIRSTKLEDSAMYFCASSVDRGVDEQYFGPGTRLTVT.